This passage covers 26 T cell receptor beta chains from one sample sequenced in a study of early T cells in non-severe SARS-CoV-2 infection (dated by TCRdb to the early 2020s). The receptor library was made with 5' RACE. Instrument on record: NextSeq 500. TCRdb trimmed the raw reads at Q25, called clones with MiXCR and kept productive beta chains. Identical CDR3 protein sequences are pooled into one entry, listed with their most common genes and DNA. This sample lists some 40,000 distinct CDR3 sequences; 12% were detected once. The leading ten clones occupy about a sixth of the sample. The specimen was whole blood. The source of these receptors is an adult who was a healthcare worker with PCR-confirmed SARS-CoV-2 infection or an uninfected control (not recorded which).

Ten or more counts support this clonotype. Here the CDR3 DNA reads TGTGCCAGCAGTCGAACACCTCTCGACAGGGTAGGTCAGCCCCAGCATTTT. It is translated as CASSRTPLDRVGQPQHF. V and J are TRBV6-2 or TRBV6-3 and TRBJ1-5; the match to TRBD1 covers 7 bases. Germline V gene sequence: CDR1 MNHEY, CDR2 SVGEGT. J was trimmed by 6 bases and V by 5 bases; bases with no gene match: 16. This CDR3 spans 17 amino acids.

The chain is built from TRBV20-1 and TRBJ2-3; TRBD2 aligns across 12 bases. The germline V gene encodes CDR1 DFQATT and CDR2 SNEGSKA (reference sequence). The CDR3 covers 16 residues. Losses at the gene ends were 6 bases for V and 3 bases for J; bases not matched to a gene: 10. CDR3 coding DNA: TGCAGTGCGCCACCGGGACTAGCGGGCGGTACAGATACGCAGTATTTT. Translated, it gives CSAPPGLAGGTDTQYF.

This clonotype came up a few times. This chain links TRBV12-3 or TRBV12-4 with TRBJ2-7; D is ambiguous. This CDR3 is 12 amino acids long. Trimming stripped 3 bases from V and 7 bases from J, with 10 bases between. The CDR3 here is CASSFGMGEQYF. The DNA for the CDR3 is TGTGCCAGCAGTTTTGGCATGGGGGAGCAGTACTTC.

With regard to this clonotype: Just one base apart from a much larger clone, this may be a read error. The chain recombines TRBV7-3 with TRBJ1-1; D not resolved. Germline loops: CDR1 SGHTA, CDR2 FQGTGA. The CDR3 has 13 residues. Trimming removed 5 bases at V and 1 base at J, with 8 bases between. CDR3 amino acids: CASSRLGNTEAFF. The CDR3 DNA reads as TGTGCCAGCAGCCGACTGGGGAACACTGAAGCTTTCTTT.

The chain employs TRBV7-9 and TRBJ1-2, with 9 bases that match TRBD1. CDR3 size: 15 residues. The junction had 7 bases not matched to a gene; V was cut back by 3 bases and J by 5 bases. Germline CDR1 is SEHNR and CDR2 is FQNEAQ (reference sequence). CDR3 in DNA: TGTGCCAGCAGCTTTGCCGGGACAGGGTATTATGGCTACACCTTC. It specifies CASSFAGTGYYGYTF. The variable domain in full, completed from reference TRBV7-9 and TRBJ1-2, reads DTGVSQNPRHKITKRGQNVTFRCDPISEHNRLYWYRQTLGQGPEFLTYFQNEAQLEKSRLLSDRFSAERPKGSFSTLEIQRTEQGDSAMYLCASSFAGTGYYGYTFGSGTRLTVV.

This chain links TRBV28 with TRBJ1-2; 7 bases map to TRBD1. Germline V gene sequence: CDR1 MDHEN, CDR2 SYDVKM. The junction had 4 bases not matched to a gene; V was cut back by 10 bases and J by 2 bases. The CDR3 is 12 amino acids. The CDR3 region is CATGQANYGYTF. As DNA, the CDR3 is TGTGCCACCGGACAGGCGAACTATGGCTACACCTTC.

The DNA of the CDR3 is TGCGCCAGCAGCTTGGTATCGGATACGCAGTATTTT. It yields the protein CASSLVSDTQYF. This chain uses TRBV5-1 with TRBJ2-3; no clear D gene. Trimming pared 0 bases from V and 6 bases from J, leaving 5 bases between. This CDR3 has 12 residues. From germline, CDR1 is SGHRS and CDR2 YFSETQ.

The rearrangement uses TRBV29-1 and TRBJ2-3; tentative D call: TRBD2 (6 bases). The CDR3 runs to 12 residues. V lost 7 bases and J 7 bases, leaving 15 bases between the germline ends. Germline CDR1 SQVTM, CDR2 ANQGSEA. CDR3 bases: TGCAGCGAACGGGACTTCGCGAATACGCAGTATTTT. Translated, it gives CSERDFANTQYF.

The chain couples TRBV7-9 to TRBJ2-7, with 8 nucleotides matching TRBD1. CDR1 SEHNR and CDR2 FQNEAQ come from the germline V gene (reference sequence). Trimming took 5 bases from V and 3 from J; bases not matched to a gene: 6. CDR3 length equals 14 residues. CDR3 loop: CASSPGQGVYEQYF. DNA of the CDR3: TGTGCCAGCAGCCCTGGACAGGGAGTCTACGAGCAGTACTTC.

At least ten counts were recorded for this clonotype. J is TRBJ2-6 and V is TRBV7-2; D remains ambiguous. Trimming took off 1 base at V and 2 bases at J, with 9 bases between the two ends. CDR1 is SGHTA, CDR2 FQGNSA, per germline. There are 16 residues in the CDR3. CDR3 sequence reads: CASSLESRTGANVLTF. The CDR3 bases are TGTGCCAGCAGCTTAGAAAGCAGGACTGGGGCCAACGTCCTGACTTTC. The whole variable domain, remainder taken from reference TRBV7-2 and TRBJ2-6, is GAGVSQSPSNKVTEKGKDVELRCDPISGHTALYWYRQSLGQGLEFLIYFQGNSAPDKSGLPSDRFSAERTGGSVSTLTIQRTQQEDSAVYLCASSLESRTGANVLTFGAGSRLTVL.

This clonotype was seen ten or more times. The CDR3 spells CASQGGYNEQFF. DNA for the CDR3: TGTGCCAGCCAAGGGGGCTACAATGAGCAGTTCTTC. J is TRBJ2-1 and V is TRBV6-6, with D perhaps TRBD1 (6 bases). Per the germline V gene, CDR1 is MNHNY and CDR2 is SVGAGI (reference sequence). CDR3 length equals 12 residues. Trimming shortened V by 8 bases and J by 3 bases, and 8 bases separated the two germline ends.

This clonotype has at least ten counts. The chain carries TRBV6-2 or TRBV6-3 and TRBJ2-2; D is possibly TRBD1 or TRBD2 (5 bases each). Germline CDR1 and CDR2: MNHEY and SVGEGT. Trimming took off 6 bases at V and 7 bases at J, with 9 bases between the two ends. The CDR3 covers 12 residues. The CDR3, as DNA: TGTGCCAGCAGGGGGGACCGCGGGGAGCTGTTTTTT. Residues: CASRGDRGELFF.

This clonotype was observed many times. The chain links TRBV7-3 to TRBJ2-3; D might be TRBD1 or TRBD2, each matching 5 bases. This CDR3 has 15 residues. CDR1 is SGHTA, CDR2 FQGTGA, per germline. The V end lost 5 bases, the J end lost 0 bases, and 12 bases lay between the germline ends. As DNA, the CDR3 is TGTGCCAGCAGCCGATCTGGGGGTAGCACAGATACGCAGTATTTT. Translated, it gives CASSRSGGSTDTQYF.

This clonotype showed up many times. The CDR3 DNA sequence: TGTGCCAGCAGCCCCCGGGGGAGGGGACGAGGCTCCTACGAGCAGTACTTC. As protein: CASSPRGRGRGSYEQYF. The chain combines TRBV11-2 with TRBJ2-7; 7 bases map to TRBD2. Germline assignment: CDR1 SGHAT and CDR2 FQNNGV. Trimming removed 5 bases from V and 0 bases from J; junction bases left unmatched: 13. This CDR3 is 17 amino acids long.

This clonotype was observed a few times. The gene calls are TRBV7-2 and TRBJ2-3; D unresolved. V was cut by 2 bases and J by 8 bases, with 5 bases left in between. The V gene's germline CDR1 is SGHTA and CDR2 FQGNSA. The length of the CDR3 is 11 residues. The DNA for the CDR3 is TGTGCCAGCAGCTTATCTAGTACGCAGTATTTT. As protein: CASSLSSTQYF.

This clonotype was found a few times. The chain is built from TRBV5-5 and TRBJ1-5; possibly TRBD1 for D (6 bases). V lost 5 bases to trimming and J lost 2 bases, with 17 bases between them. From germline, CDR1 is SGHKS and CDR2 YYEKEE (reference sequence). CDR3 length: 16 residues. For the CDR3, the DNA is TGTGCCAGCAGACATAAACAGGGCCCTCGCAATCAGCCCCAGCATTTT. Translation: CASRHKQGPRNQPQHF. The whole variable domain, filled in from reference TRBV5-5 and TRBJ1-5, reads DAGVTQSPTHLIKTRGQQVTLRCSPISGHKSVSWYQQVLGQGPQFIFQYYEKEERGRGNFPDRFSARQFPNYSSELNVNALLLGDSALYLCASRHKQGPRNQPQHFGDGTRLSIL.

At least ten counts were recorded for this clonotype. The rearrangement links TRBV20-1 to TRBJ2-7; weak D call: TRBD2 (6 bases). In germline, CDR1 is DFQATT, CDR2 SNEGSKA (reference sequence). The V and J ends lost 2 bases and 0 bases respectively, with 14 bases between them. The CDR3 sequence is 15 residues long. The CDR3, as DNA: TGCAGTGCTAGATTGAGGCGGGGCGACTCCTACGAGCAGTACTTC. Amino acid sequence: CSARLRRGDSYEQYF.

This clonotype was observed at least ten times. The rearrangement joins TRBV6-2 or TRBV6-3 to TRBJ2-1; 8 bases are a match to TRBD2. The CDR3 has 14 amino acids. The trim removed 10 bases at V and 0 bases at J, leaving 5 bases unmatched. Germline assignment: CDR1 MNHEY and CDR2 SVGEGT. In DNA, the CDR3 is TGTGCCACCCTGCGGGGGGCCTCCTACAATGAGCAGTTCTTC. Translated: CATLRGASYNEQFF.

This clonotype was counted a few times. The V gene is TRBV3-1, the J gene TRBJ2-1; 9 bases are a match to TRBD2. The J segment lost 8 bases and the V segment lost 4 bases, leaving 9 bases of the junction unmatched. The CDR3 has 15 amino acids. CDR1 and CDR2 (germline): LGHDT, YNNKEL (reference sequence). CDR3 sequence: CASSLQGLAGDEQFF. The CDR3 DNA follows: TGTGCCAGCAGCCTACAGGGGTTAGCGGGAGATGAGCAGTTCTTC.

Comment on this clonotype: A much larger clone sits a single nucleotide away, making a read error possible. The gene calls are TRBV29-1 and TRBJ2-3; no clear D. The CDR3 extends over 11 amino acids. Trimming stripped 5 bases from V and 5 bases from J, with 8 bases between. Germline CDR1 SQVTM, CDR2 ANQGSEA. CDR3 sequence: CSVRRIDTQYF. The CDR3 DNA reads TGCAGCGTTAGGCGCATAGATACGCAGTATTTT.

This clonotype was detected a few times. This rearrangement joins TRBV4-1 to TRBJ2-1; 15 bases are shared with TRBD2. In germline, CDR1 is MGHRA, CDR2 YSYEKL. V dropped 1 base and J dropped 9; count of bases not matched to a gene: 7. The CDR3 extends over 17 amino acids. The CDR3 here is CASSQANMGLAGGEQFF. In nucleotides, the CDR3 is TGCGCCAGCAGCCAAGCGAACATGGGACTAGCGGGAGGTGAGCAGTTCTTC.

This clonotype was counted ten times or more. The chain uses TRBV6-4 and TRBJ2-3; D uncertain. V shed 3 bases and J shed 3 bases, with 7 bases lying between them. The CDR3 loop spans 13 amino acids. CDR1 and CDR2 (germline): MRHNA, SNTAGT. The CDR3 DNA follows: TGTGCCAGCAGTGAGGAACTAACAGATACGCAGTATTTT. This gives the protein CASSEELTDTQYF.

This clonotype was counted many times. The V call is TRBV27, the J call TRBJ1-1; D uncertain. The germline V gene has CDR1 MNHEY and CDR2 SMNVEV (reference sequence). Trimming took 3 bases from V and 0 from J, leaving 8 bases between them. The CDR3 is made up of 14 amino acids. The DNA for the CDR3 is TGTGCCAGCAGTTTCGACGGAGTGAACACTGAAGCTTTCTTT. Residues: CASSFDGVNTEAFF.

This clonotype showed up many times. The J gene is TRBJ1-6, the V gene TRBV7-2; D gene uncertain. The CDR3 has 15 residues. Germline-derived CDR1 and CDR2 are SGHTA and FQGNSA. Trimming cost V 1 base and J 8 bases, with 12 bases left between them. CDR3 nucleotides: TGTGCCAGCAGCTTAGGTCAGCCTTCGGATTCACCCCTCCACTTT. This codes for CASSLGQPSDSPLHF.

This clonotype was found many times. In nucleotides, the CDR3 is TGTGCCAGCACCGAACTCCTAGGACCCTACAATGAGCAGTTCTTC. Residues: CASTELLGPYNEQFF. The chain recombines TRBV6-2 or TRBV6-3 with TRBJ2-1, with D hard to call. Germline V CDR1 and CDR2: MNHEY, SVGEGT. V lost 7 bases and J lost 2, with 15 bases in between. The length of the CDR3 is 15 residues.

V and J are TRBV6-2 or TRBV6-3 and TRBJ2-7; D might be TRBD2 (5 bases). The germline CDR1 and CDR2 sequences are MNHEY and SVGEGT. Trimming took 5 bases from V and 1 from J, leaving 15 bases between them. This CDR3 spans 15 amino acids. The CDR3 bases are TGTGCCAGCAGTAGGGCCTCCTCGGGATCCTACGAGCAGTACTTC. Protein: CASSRASSGSYEQYF.